This TCR beta chain was profiled in a study of shared clonotypes between healthy human individuals. The V gene lost 2 bases and the J gene lost 3 bases, with 5 bases spanning the gap. Germline-derived CDR1 and CDR2 are SGHTA and FQGTGA. There are 13 residues in the CDR3. This clone came up once. The authors ran the assay at deep level. Generated by immunoSEQ multiplex PCR, the TCRdb table keeps only in-frame clones and is missing some. The sample includes just under 350,000 clones, 73% of them seen just once. The receptor comes from a man aged 25 to 45 in good health. The sequencing input was memory CD4+ T cells sorted from blood. Regarding subset: CD45RA-negative fraction. The gene calls are TRBV7-3 and TRBJ2-1, with unresolved D. The CDR3 DNA reads TGTGCCAGCAGCTTAGGGGACTACAATGAGCAGTTCTTC. It is translated as CASSLGDYNEQFF.